The 30 T cell receptor beta chains below come from one sample, sequenced in a study of blood T cell repertoires in COVID-19. Method: immunoSEQ multiplex PCR; TCRdb's copy keeps in-frame clones and lacks some. The sample lists hundreds of thousands of clones, roughly 88% seen once, with over 1.1% in the top ten. Sequenced sample: peripheral blood. The receptors come from a woman aged 25 to 39 with active or convalescent COVID-19.

V is TRBV25-1 and J is TRBJ2-1, with TRBD2 matching 7 bases. Germline V gene lookup returns CDR1 MGHDK and CDR2 SYGVNS. The J segment lost 9 bases and the V segment lost 3 bases, leaving 5 bases of the junction unmatched. The CDR3 is made up of 13 amino acids. CDR3 sequence: CASSEGAGSEQFF. CDR3 coding DNA: TGTGCCAGCAGTGAGGGAGCGGGAAGTGAGCAGTTCTTC.

In its sample, this clone was seen a few times. This chain joins TRBV5-1 and TRBJ1-1; D is undetermined. V was clipped by 2 bases and J by 1 base, with 6 bases between them. The CDR3 has 13 residues. In germline, CDR1 is SGHRS, CDR2 YFSETQ. The CDR3 is CASSLSQNTEAFF. DNA for the CDR3: TGCGCCAGCAGCTTATCCCAGAACACTGAAGCTTTCTTT.

This clone was seen a single time. The chain recombines TRBV7-9 with TRBJ2-7; tentatively, D is TRBD1 (5 bases). V gave up 4 bases and J gave up 1 base, with 17 bases separating them. The CDR3 covers 16 residues. Germline loops: CDR1 SEHNR, CDR2 FQNEAQ (reference sequence). The CDR3 DNA follows: TGTGCCAGCAGCTCCTCACCGACAGATTATTCCTACGAGCAGTACTTC. It specifies CASSSSPTDYSYEQYF.

This chain joins TRBV7-9 and TRBJ1-5, with a weak D call TRBD1 (5 bases). The V gene's germline CDR1 is SEHNR and CDR2 FQNEAQ (reference sequence). The CDR3 runs to 13 residues. Trimming took 0 bases from V and 5 from J, leaving 5 bases between them. CDR3 in amino acids: CASSLATDQPQHF. CDR3 nucleotides: TGTGCCAGCAGCTTAGCGACAGATCAGCCCCAGCATTTT.

Concerning this clone itself: At one end the junction does not follow the germline gene, possibly because of a read error. The chain uses TRBV19 and TRBJ1-5; the D is unclear. Germline-derived CDR1 and CDR2 are LNHDA and SQIVND (reference sequence). This CDR3 comprises 12 residues. The DNA for the CDR3 is TGTGCCAGTAGTATAATTGGTAGGAGCTTGTATTTT. Protein sequence: CASSIIGRSLYF.

This rearrangement joins TRBV10-2 to TRBJ1-6; D ambiguous. V was pared by 5 bases and J by 7 bases, with 15 bases between. The germline gives CDR1 WSHSY, CDR2 SAAADI. The CDR3 totals 15 residues. CDR3 coding DNA: TGCGCCAGCAGTAGGAGAAAGGAGCCGAATTCACCCCTCCACTTT. Residues: CASSRRKEPNSPLHF.

V and J are TRBV5-4 and TRBJ2-1; 11 bases agree with TRBD2. Looked up from germline, CDR1 is SGHNT and CDR2 is YYREEE (reference sequence). The CDR3 is 15 amino acids. V shed 4 bases, J shed 5 bases, and the junction held 5 bases outside the gene matches. The CDR3 sequence: CASSRSGRGNNEQFF. The CDR3, as DNA: TGTGCCAGCAGCCGTAGCGGGAGGGGTAACAATGAGCAGTTCTTC.

V and J are TRBV11-2 and TRBJ2-3, with D perhaps matching TRBD2 (6 bases). CDR3 length: 16 residues. CDR1 and CDR2 from the germline V gene are SGHAT and FQNNGV. The V gene lost 1 base and the J gene lost 2 bases, with 13 bases spanning the gap. This chain's CDR3 is CASSLVPRGLTDTQYF. CDR3 in DNA: TGTGCCAGCAGCTTAGTACCCCGGGGACTCACAGATACGCAGTATTTT.

This sequence joins TRBV12-2 and TRBJ1-2; the DNA was not used to check the table's D call, TRBD1. TRBV12-2 is shown as a pseudogene. CDR3 length: 18 amino acids. The CDR3: CASRLAGRTGGNNYGYTF. DNA of the CDR3: TGTGCAAGTCGCTTAGCGGGTAGGACAGGGGGAAATAACTATGGCTACACCTTC.

This chain uses TRBV6-2 or TRBV6-3 with TRBJ1-4; D is unresolved. The CDR3 contains 15 residues. V shed 2 bases and J shed 0 bases, with 7 bases lying between them. The germline V gene has CDR1 MNHEY and CDR2 SVGEGT. The CDR3 sequence is CASSYEVATNEKLFF. CDR3 nucleotide sequence: TGTGCCAGCAGTTACGAGGTTGCAACTAATGAAAAACTGTTTTTT.

A single count supports this clone. This sequence joins TRBV12-3 or TRBV12-4 and TRBJ1-2; TRBD1 is a possible D gene (5 bases). The CDR3 runs to 13 residues. V lost 7 bases, J lost 2 bases, and 11 bases lay in between. In DNA form, the CDR3 reads TGTGCCAGCACCAAGACAGCAAACTATGGCTACACCTTC. Its translation: CASTKTANYGYTF.

The DNA of the CDR3 is TGTGCCAGCTCACCCCCGGGACAGGCAAACACCGGGGAGCTGTTTTTT. This sequence encodes CASSPPGQANTGELFF. This chain uses TRBV18 with TRBJ2-2, with 8 bases fitting TRBD1. With 3 bases clipped from V and 2 bases from J, the junction kept 5 bases outside the gene matches. Germline V gene sequence: CDR1 KGHSH, CDR2 LQKENI. CDR3 length equals 16 residues.

The chain carries TRBV5-1 and TRBJ2-7; TRBD2 might be the D (5 bases). The CDR3 is 15 amino acids. Trimming pared 4 bases from V and 4 bases from J, leaving 18 bases between. The germline V gene has CDR1 SGHRS and CDR2 YFSETQ. The CDR3 region is CASSTLTPGGYEQYF. In DNA, the CDR3 is TGCGCCAGCAGCACTCTCACTCCCGGAGGTTACGAGCAGTACTTC.

The chain couples TRBV5-6 to TRBJ1-2; D perhaps matches TRBD1 (5 bases). CDR3 length equals 14 residues. Germline CDR1 is SGHDT and CDR2 is YYEEEE. The ends were cut back, 2 bases at V and 2 bases at J, with 10 bases in the middle. In DNA form, the CDR3 reads TGTGCCAGCAGCTTAAAGGGGATGAACTATGGCTACACCTTC. It yields the protein CASSLKGMNYGYTF.

The gene calls are TRBV9 and TRBJ1-2; 10 bases agree with TRBD1. The J segment lost 6 bases and the V segment lost 4 bases, leaving 3 bases of the junction unmatched. CDR1 is SGDLS, CDR2 YYNGEE, per germline. The length of the CDR3 is 13 residues. In DNA form, the CDR3 reads TGTGCCAGCAGCTGGACAGGGGGGAATGGCTACACCTTC. It encodes CASSWTGGNGYTF.

The chain couples TRBV10-2 to TRBJ1-5, with 8 positions matching TRBD1. V trimming: 5 bases; J trimming: 3 bases; junction bases outside the gene matches: 6. The germline V gene encodes CDR1 WSHSY and CDR2 SAAADI. The CDR3 runs 15 residues. CDR3: CASSYETGDNQPQHF. Written as DNA, the CDR3 is TGCGCCAGCAGTTACGAGACAGGGGACAATCAGCCCCAGCATTTT.

This sequence joins TRBV2 and TRBJ1-2; possibly TRBD1 for D (6 bases). The V gene lost 6 bases and the J gene lost 5 bases, with 13 bases spanning the gap. The CDR3 runs to 13 residues. CDR1 and CDR2 from the germline V gene are SNHLY and FYNNEI. This CDR3 reads CASSPVGQYGYTF. The CDR3, as DNA: TGTGCCAGCAGCCCGGTGGGACAATATGGCTACACCTTC.

This clone was recorded once. The CDR3 spells CASSSANRLSSYEQYF. In DNA, the CDR3 is TGTGCCAGCAGCTCCGCTAACAGGCTCAGCTCCTACGAGCAGTACTTC. V and J are TRBV13 and TRBJ2-7, with a possible D match to TRBD1 (5 bases). The CDR3 is made up of 16 amino acids. Germline V gene lookup returns CDR1 PRHDT and CDR2 FYEKMQ (reference sequence). The ends were cut back, 4 bases at V and 0 bases at J, with 16 bases in the middle.

This clone was seen only once. The chain couples TRBV29-1 to TRBJ2-1; 13 positions match TRBD2. Germline V CDR1 and CDR2: SQVTM, ANQGSEA. Germline trimming cut 6 bases from V and 0 bases from J; bases unmatched to any gene: 11. The CDR3 extends over 18 amino acids. CDR3 in amino acids: CSVGTSGALLSSYNEQFF. As DNA, the CDR3 is TGCAGCGTCGGGACTAGCGGGGCCCTTCTAAGCTCCTACAATGAGCAGTTCTTC.

The rearrangement joins TRBV29-1 to TRBJ2-7; 7 bases align to TRBD2. The CDR3 length is 14 residues. Germline CDR1 is SQVTM and CDR2 is ANQGSEA. V shed 4 bases and J 3 bases; nucleotides not matched to a gene: 9. CDR3 nucleotide sequence: TGCAGCGTTGTGCCAGGGAGGGTGGTCTACGAGCAGTACTTC. Amino acids: CSVVPGRVVYEQYF.

With regard to this clone: The junction shows a germline mismatch at one end, possibly a read error. V is TRBV7-8 and J is TRBJ2-1, with a tentative D call TRBD2 (7 bases). This CDR3 is 17 amino acids long. From germline, CDR1 is SGHVS and CDR2 FQNEAQ. The DNA for the CDR3 is TGTGCTAGCACATACTTAGGTGGGAGGGGGGCGCGCAATGAGCAGTTCTTC. Translation gives CASTYLGGRGARNEQFF.

This clone was detected once. This sequence joins TRBV4-2 and TRBJ1-6; 9 bases agree with TRBD1. The junction had 12 bases not matched to a gene; V was cut back by 2 bases and J by 7 bases. There are 18 residues in the CDR3. Germline loops: CDR1 LGHNA, CDR2 YNFKEQ. The CDR3, as DNA: TGTGCCAGCAGCCAACCAGGACAGGGGCCCCCTAAGAATTCACCCCTCCACTTT. It translates to CASSQPGQGPPKNSPLHF.

This clone occurred once. This sequence joins TRBV19 and TRBJ1-4; no clear D gene. The ends were cut back, 6 bases at V and 2 bases at J, with 7 bases in the middle. CDR3 length: 13 residues. CDR1 is LNHDA and CDR2 is SQIVND in the germline V gene (reference sequence). The CDR3, as DNA: TGTGCCAGTAGCGGAGGTACTAATGAAAAACTGTTTTTT. Amino acid sequence: CASSGGTNEKLFF.

This clone was counted a single time. The chain uses TRBV7-8 and TRBJ1-4; D may be TRBD1 (5 bases). The CDR3 covers 14 residues. Germline CDR1 and CDR2: SGHVS and FQNEAQ. Trimming took off 3 bases at V and 7 bases at J, with 12 bases between the two ends. The CDR3 sequence is CASSLRGLGEKLFF. CDR3 in DNA: TGTGCCAGCAGCTTGCGGGGCTTGGGTGAAAAACTGTTTTTT. Variable domain in full (rest from reference TRBV7-8 and TRBJ1-4): GAGVSQSPRYKVAKRGQDVALRCDPISGHVSLFWYQQALGQGPEFLTYFQNEAQLDKSGLPSDRFFAERPEGSVSTLKIQRTQQEDSAVYLCASSLRGLGEKLFFGSGTQLSVL.

The gene calls are TRBV3-1 (or the pseudogene TRBV3-2) and TRBJ1-2; the D gene is possibly TRBD1 (6 bases). The CDR3 contains 16 residues. V lost 1 base and J lost 4, with 16 bases in between. The germline CDR1 and CDR2 sequences are LGHDT and YNNKEL (reference sequence). CDR3 protein: CASSQARFLGGYGYTF. In DNA, the CDR3 is TGTGCCAGCAGCCAAGCAAGATTCTTAGGGGGCTATGGCTACACCTTC.

This chain links TRBV19 with TRBJ2-5; D is unclear. Per germline, CDR1 LNHDA and CDR2 SQIVND (reference sequence). The V and J ends lost 1 base and 4 bases respectively, with 13 bases between them. This CDR3 has 15 residues. The CDR3 protein is CASSIAGGRPETQYF. The CDR3 DNA follows: TGTGCCAGTAGTATAGCTGGCGGTCGCCCAGAGACCCAGTACTTC.

This clone was recorded once. This rearrangement joins TRBV21-1 to TRBJ2-5; TRBD1 was called by the table and not checked on the DNA. TRBV21-1 counts as a pseudogene. The CDR3 covers 15 residues. CDR3 nucleotides: TGTGCCAGCAGCAACCGACAGGGGGTGACGGAGACCCAGTACTTC. This gives the protein CASSNRQGVTETQYF.

This rearrangement joins TRBV29-1 to TRBJ2-2, with 7 positions matching TRBD1. The CDR3 is 14 residues long. The germline V gene has CDR1 SQVTM and CDR2 ANQGSEA. V was pared by 5 bases and J by 0 bases, with 3 bases of the junction left unmatched. The CDR3 is CSVYGTANTGELFF. For the CDR3, the DNA is TGCAGCGTTTACGGGACAGCGAACACCGGGGAGCTGTTTTTT.

The CDR3 coding sequence is TGTGCCAGCAGTTACTCCCGTAAACAGAGCACTGAAGCTTTCTTT. It is translated as CASSYSRKQSTEAFF. The rearrangement joins TRBV6-5 to TRBJ1-1; D gene unclear. Between the trimmed V and J ends, which lost 0 bases and 4 bases, there was a span of 12 bases. Germline loops: CDR1 MNHEY, CDR2 SVGAGI. The CDR3 is 15 amino acids.

J is TRBJ1-1 and V is TRBV6-5; 9 bases fit TRBD1. Germline V gives CDR1 MNHEY, CDR2 SVGAGI. The CDR3 runs 16 residues. After removal of 0 bases from V and 6 bases from J, the junction contained 8 bases not matched to a gene. The CDR3 here is CASSYSTGTGTPEAFF. As DNA, the CDR3 is TGTGCCAGCAGTTACTCTACCGGGACAGGGACACCTGAAGCTTTCTTT.